The T cell receptor beta chain described here comes from a study of blood T cell repertoires in COVID-19. V gave up 1 base and J gave up 6 bases, with 13 bases separating them. Per germline, CDR1 SGHAT and CDR2 FQNNGV. The CDR3 extends over 15 amino acids. Method: immunoSEQ multiplex PCR; TCRdb's copy keeps in-frame clones and lacks some. The table records tens of thousands of clones, roughly 90% of them present only once. Sequences were obtained from peripheral blood. This receptor was taken from a man aged 55 to 69 with active COVID-19. The chain recombines TRBV11-2 with TRBJ2-1; D is undetermined. The CDR3 here is CASSLGHSSSNEQFF. CDR3 nucleotide sequence: TGTGCCAGCAGCTTAGGCCACTCCTCATCCAATGAGCAGTTCTTC.